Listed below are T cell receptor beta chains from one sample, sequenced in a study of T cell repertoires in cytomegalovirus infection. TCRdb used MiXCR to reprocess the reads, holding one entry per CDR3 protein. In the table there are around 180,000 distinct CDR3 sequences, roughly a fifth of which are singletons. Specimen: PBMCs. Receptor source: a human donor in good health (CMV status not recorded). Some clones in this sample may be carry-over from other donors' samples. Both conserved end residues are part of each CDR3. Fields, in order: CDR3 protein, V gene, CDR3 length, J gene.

cdr3_aa: CAISDRDRGSEKLFF; v_call: TRBV10-3; cdr3_length: 15; j_call: TRBJ1-4
cdr3_aa: CASSLDLLPHNEQFF; v_call: TRBV12-3/TRBV12-4; cdr3_length: 15; j_call: TRBJ2-1
cdr3_aa: CATSRGIGNTIYF; v_call: TRBV6-2/TRBV6-3; cdr3_length: 13; j_call: TRBJ1-3
cdr3_aa: CASSLDGIPRNEQFF; v_call: TRBV7-9; cdr3_length: 15; j_call: TRBJ2-1
cdr3_aa: CASSLVGQHYEQYF; v_call: TRBV7-8; cdr3_length: 14; j_call: TRBJ2-7
cdr3_aa: CASSQDQAVETQYF; v_call: TRBV4-1; cdr3_length: 14; j_call: TRBJ2-5
cdr3_aa: CASSHSESYEQYF; v_call: TRBV7-6; cdr3_length: 13; j_call: TRBJ2-7
cdr3_aa: CASSFRIGTGDSRAYEQYF; v_call: TRBV7-2; cdr3_length: 19; j_call: TRBJ2-7
cdr3_aa: CASSEDRDYGYTF; v_call: TRBV10-2; cdr3_length: 13; j_call: TRBJ1-2
cdr3_aa: CASSLAVLPQLNQPQHF; v_call: TRBV7-2; cdr3_length: 17; j_call: TRBJ1-5
cdr3_aa: CASGFYKGESYGYTF; v_call: TRBV12-5; cdr3_length: 15; j_call: TRBJ1-2
cdr3_aa: CASSPRDFSYNEQFF; v_call: TRBV12-3/TRBV12-4; cdr3_length: 15; j_call: TRBJ2-1
cdr3_aa: CAISAGRDQETQYF; v_call: TRBV10-3; cdr3_length: 14; j_call: TRBJ2-5
cdr3_aa: CASSQLAGNTDTQYF; v_call: TRBV12-3/TRBV12-4; cdr3_length: 15; j_call: TRBJ2-3
cdr3_aa: CSVSSGRAPDTQYF; v_call: TRBV29-1; cdr3_length: 14; j_call: TRBJ2-3
cdr3_aa: CASSSFEPGEQYF; v_call: TRBV12-3/TRBV12-4; cdr3_length: 13; j_call: TRBJ2-7
cdr3_aa: CASSTQGSSTIYF; v_call: TRBV7-8; cdr3_length: 13; j_call: TRBJ1-3
cdr3_aa: CASSWRTGAPGELFF; v_call: TRBV7-9; cdr3_length: 15; j_call: TRBJ2-2
cdr3_aa: CASSIELPTGKGYTF; v_call: TRBV7-9; cdr3_length: 15; j_call: TRBJ1-2
cdr3_aa: CASSYRGQGIGEQYF; v_call: TRBV6-2/TRBV6-3; cdr3_length: 15; j_call: TRBJ2-7
cdr3_aa: CATEQGGNEKLFF; v_call: TRBV28; cdr3_length: 13; j_call: TRBJ1-4
cdr3_aa: CASRESQGGSTEAFF; v_call: TRBV28; cdr3_length: 15; j_call: TRBJ1-1
cdr3_aa: CAISEGSTNEKLFF; v_call: TRBV10-3; cdr3_length: 14; j_call: TRBJ1-4
cdr3_aa: CASSSDTIGHQPQHF; v_call: TRBV28; cdr3_length: 15; j_call: TRBJ1-5
cdr3_aa: CSVGGLYNEQFF; v_call: TRBV29-1; cdr3_length: 12; j_call: TRBJ2-1
cdr3_aa: CASGVGTGDQPQHF; v_call: TRBV6-5; cdr3_length: 14; j_call: TRBJ1-5
cdr3_aa: CASSDRDNQPQHF; v_call: TRBV6-6; cdr3_length: 13; j_call: TRBJ1-5
cdr3_aa: CASGSRASGDEQFF; v_call: TRBV6-6; cdr3_length: 14; j_call: TRBJ2-1
cdr3_aa: CSVAGGTKNIQYF; v_call: TRBV29-1; cdr3_length: 13; j_call: TRBJ2-4